This T cell receptor beta chain was sequenced during a study of cytomegalovirus exposure and HLA in healthy donors. Researchers ran the PCR with 60 Vbeta and 13 Jbeta primers. Method: immunoSEQ multiplex PCR; TCRdb's copy keeps in-frame clones and lacks some. Of about 130,000 clones listed, under 12% are singletons. Worth noting for this clone: The antigen is undetermined.

General study results and limits: In a later analysis, parvovirus B19, influenza, CMV and Epstein-Barr virus appeared linked to several top co-occurrence clusters.

The CDR3 covers 13 residues. V dropped 5 bases and J dropped 4; count of bases not matched to a gene: 2. The germline V gene has CDR1 SGHTA and CDR2 FQGNSA. This sequence originates from a woman between 18 and 29 years old in good health and CMV-seropositive. The chain combines TRBV7-2 with TRBJ2-1, with 7 bases fitting TRBD1. The material sequenced was PBMCs. The CDR3 loop reads CASSPTGYNEQFF. The CDR3 nucleotides are TGTGCCAGCAGCCCGACAGGGTACAATGAGCAGTTCTTC.